This TCR beta chain comes out of a study of shared clonotypes between healthy human individuals. On the study more broadly: Those who served as donors were two women and a few men between the ages of 18 and 49.

CD45RO negativity and positive selection for CCR7 defined naive CD8 cells, a population that excluded terminally differentiated effector memory CD45RA+ cells. Healthy HIV-negative adults with no recent acute infections or vaccinations were recruited as donors. General study findings and limits: Sharing across four donors was seen in 4.5% to 5.5% of naive CD4 clonotypes.

Over several immunoSEQ plates, each subset's genomic DNA was distributed in even portions. TCRdb's table, derived via immunoSEQ multiplex PCR, lists solely in-frame clones and lacks some. The sample includes 1.5 million to 2.5 million clones, less than 95% of them seen just once. On this clone: The antigen remains unidentified.

The receptor was derived from a man aged 18-30 years in good health. The sequenced sample was naive CD8+ T cells sorted from blood.

CDR3 sequence: CSVEGGSNNEQFF. The CDR3 DNA is TGCAGCGTTGAGGGGGGGTCAAACAATGAGCAGTTCTTC. The chain recombines TRBV29-1 with TRBJ2-1; 7 nucleotides match TRBD2. V gave up 3 bases and J gave up 5 bases; unmatched junction bases: 4. The length of the CDR3 is 13 residues. The germline V gene encodes CDR1 SQVTM and CDR2 ANQGSEA.